A selection of T cell receptor beta chains follows, all from one sample in a study of metastatic and nonmetastatic thyroid tumors. TCRdb re-called clones via MiXCR from the PCR reads. The sample holds approximately 39,000 clones, around 20% seen once. Sequencing was performed on blood. The receptors here all came from a female donor with papillary thyroid cancer or a benign thyroid nodule (not recorded which). Some clones in this sample may be carry-over from other donors' samples. The CDR3 runs from the conserved cysteine through the conserved F or W. D genes are given only for firm matches. The size of a clone is reported for some rows only, either as once, few or many, or as a class for expanded clones.

abundance,j_gene,v_gene,d_gene,CDR3nt,CDR3aa
few,TRBJ2-2,TRBV11-2,TRBD1,TGTGCCAGCAGCCACCGACAGGGGTGTGACACCGGGGAGCTGTTTTTT,CASSHRQGCDTGELFF
many,TRBJ2-3,TRBV28,NA,TGTGCCACTGTGGGGGGAGCGGGAGATACGCAGTATTTT,CATVGGAGDTQYF
many,TRBJ1-1,TRBV7-9,NA,TGTGCCAGCAGCCTCAGGGGAAACACTGAAGCTTTCTTT,CASSLRGNTEAFF
few,TRBJ2-2,TRBV6-2/TRBV6-3,TRBD2,TGTGCCAGCAGTCCATACCGGGACTACTCCGGGGAGCTGTTTTTT,CASSPYRDYSGELFF
few,TRBJ2-6,TRBV6-1,NA,TGTGCCAGCAGTGAAGCGTTTGGGTCGACTGGGGCCAACGTCCTGACTTTC,CASSEAFGSTGANVLTF
NA,TRBJ1-4,TRBV19,TRBD1,TGTGCCAGTAGTAAAACCGGGACAGGGGATGAAAAACTGTTTTTT,CASSKTGTGDEKLFF
many,TRBJ2-7,TRBV7-8,NA,TGTGCCAGCAGCTTAGTTCCTAGCGTAGCCTACGAGCAGTACTTC,CASSLVPSVAYEQYF
NA,TRBJ1-6,TRBV12-3/TRBV12-4,TRBD1,TGTGCCAGCAGCTACAGGGGATCACCCCTCCACTTT,CASSYRGSPLHF
NA,TRBJ1-2,TRBV20-1,NA,TGCAGTGCGTATCGGTGGCTTGATTGCTACACCTTC,CSAYRWLDCYTF
once,TRBJ2-6,TRBV4-1,NA,TGCGCCAGCAGCCAAGATCAGGACGGACTATCTGGGGCCAACGTCCTGACTTTC,CASSQDQDGLSGANVLTF
few,TRBJ2-3,TRBV6-1,NA,TGTGCCAGCAGTCTCGGGAATAGCTCCACAGATACGCAGTATTTT,CASSLGNSSTDTQYF
many,TRBJ1-2,TRBV24-1,TRBD1,TGTGCCACCAGTGATTCCCCGGACAGGGGAAATGGCTACACCTTC,CATSDSPDRGNGYTF
NA,TRBJ2-1,TRBV19,TRBD2,TGTGCCAGTAGTGGCCGACTAGCGGGAGTTACGAATGAGCAGTTCTTC,CASSGRLAGVTNEQFF
few,TRBJ2-1,TRBV6-1,TRBD2,TGTGCCAGCAGCTCCTATGGACTAGCGGATGACAATGAGCAGTTCTTC,CASSSYGLADDNEQFF
many,TRBJ2-7,TRBV7-3,NA,TGTGCCAGCAGCTTAAACGGGGGCCCCTCCTACGAGCAGTACTTC,CASSLNGGPSYEQYF
many,TRBJ2-1,TRBV4-1,TRBD2,TGCGCCAGCAGCCAAGAAGGAATAGGACTAGCGGGAGGGAATGAGCAGTTCTTC,CASSQEGIGLAGGNEQFF
NA,TRBJ2-3,TRBV20-1,TRBD2,TGCAGTGCGGGTGTTAGGACTAGCGGCACAGATACGCAGTATTTT,CSAGVRTSGTDTQYF
many,TRBJ2-1,TRBV27,NA,TGTGCCAGCAGTTCGGGGGCAGGTCCGAGCTCCTACAATGAGCAGTTCTTC,CASSSGAGPSSYNEQFF
NA,TRBJ2-7,TRBV6-5,NA,TGTGCCAGCAGTTACTCCCAGGGGGCGGGGGCCTACGAGCAGTACTTC,CASSYSQGAGAYEQYF
few,TRBJ2-2,TRBV6-1,NA,TGTGCCAGCAGCCACCCGGGGTCCGGGGAGCTGTTTTTT,CASSHPGSGELFF
NA,TRBJ1-2,TRBV6-1,NA,TGTGCCAGCAGTCATATCCCAGGGGAAGTCTACACCTTC,CASSHIPGEVYTF
few,TRBJ2-7,TRBV6-2/TRBV6-3,NA,TGTGCCAGCCTGCGGGGAAGTGGCTACGAGCAGTACTTC,CASLRGSGYEQYF
many,TRBJ1-1,TRBV20-1,TRBD1,TGCAGTGCTAGCGGGACAGGGGCCTTCAACACTGAAGCTTTCTTT,CSASGTGAFNTEAFF
many,TRBJ2-2,TRBV11-2,NA,TGTGCCAGCAGCTTAGGAGTAGGTGTACCCGGGGAGCTGTTTTTT,CASSLGVGVPGELFF
many,TRBJ2-3,TRBV5-1,TRBD2,TGCGCCAGCAGCTTGGCTGGTAGCGGGAGCGCAGATACGCAGTATTTT,CASSLAGSGSADTQYF
NA,TRBJ2-5,TRBV4-2,NA,TGTGCCAGCAGCCAAGAGGTTGGAGTGGAGACCCAGTACTTC,CASSQEVGVETQYF
few,TRBJ2-1,TRBV6-4,NA,TGTGCCAGCAGTGACGGGGCAGGGCAATACAATGAGCAGTTCTTC,CASSDGAGQYNEQFF
NA,TRBJ2-5,TRBV20-1,TRBD2,TGCAGTGCTCCTGCGGCGGACAGGGGGACGACTAGCGGGAGCGAGACCCAGTACTTC,CSAPAADRGTTSGSETQYF
few,TRBJ2-7,TRBV24-1,TRBD1,TGTGCCACCAGTGATTTACAGGGGGCTATCCACGAGCAGTACTTC,CATSDLQGAIHEQYF
many,TRBJ1-4,TRBV28,NA,TGTGCCAGCAGCTTTGCCGCCGGGGTCGGGAATGAAAAACTGTTTTTT,CASSFAAGVGNEKLFF
many,TRBJ2-5,TRBV20-1,NA,TGCAGTGCTCCTAGCGTTGTTGGTGAGACCCAGTACTTC,CSAPSVVGETQYF
NA,TRBJ1-2,TRBV6-1,TRBD1,TGTACCAGCAGCGTGTGGACAGGGTCCTCAGGCTACACCTTC,CTSSVWTGSSGYTF
NA,TRBJ2-5,TRBV30,NA,TGTGCCTTGTCCCCTTCCCCTCAAGAGACCCAGTACTTC,CALSPSPQETQYF
few,TRBJ2-1,TRBV19,TRBD1,TGTGCCAGTAGGCCCGACAGGGGGAAGTACAATGAGCAGTTCTTC,CASRPDRGKYNEQFF
few,TRBJ2-7,TRBV20-1,NA,TGCAGTGCTAGAGATGAGGGGAGAGAGCAGTACTTC,CSARDEGREQYF
NA,TRBJ2-2,TRBV7-2,NA,TGTGCCAGCAGCTTAGCGAAAGGGAACGCCGTGGAGCTGTTTTTT,CASSLAKGNAVELFF
NA,TRBJ2-1,TRBV28,NA,TGTGCCAGCAGTTGGTGTGGGTCCTACAATGAGCAGTTCTTC,CASSWCGSYNEQFF
NA,TRBJ2-7,TRBV6-2/TRBV6-3,NA,TGTGCCAGCAGTTACTTAGGAATCAGCCCGGCCCTGAGCGACCCAAACTACGAGCAGTACTTC,CASSYLGISPALSDPNYEQYF
NA,TRBJ1-5,TRBV11-2,NA,TGTGCCAGCAGCTCTAGTGGCCAGAGTAATCAGCCCCATCATTTT,CASSSSGQSNQPHHF
few,TRBJ2-7,TRBV19,TRBD2,TGTGCCAGTAGTATAGCGCGGGGGGAATCCTACGAGCAGTACTTC,CASSIARGESYEQYF
many,TRBJ2-2,TRBV7-3,NA,TGTGCCAGCAGCTTAGGAGGGGCCACCGGGGAGCTGTTTTTT,CASSLGGATGELFF
few,TRBJ1-2,TRBV6-1,NA,TGTGCCAGCACTTTTGGCAGAAACTATGGCTACACCTTC,CASTFGRNYGYTF
few,TRBJ2-7,TRBV28,NA,TGTGCCAGCAGTTTACCTGGGACAGGGACTAGGGAGCAGTACTTC,CASSLPGTGTREQYF
many,TRBJ2-3,TRBV28,NA,TGTGCCAGCAGTTCCGAAAAGGGGTACGACACAGATACGCAGTATTTT,CASSSEKGYDTDTQYF
many,TRBJ1-1,TRBV12-3/TRBV12-4,NA,TGTGCCAGCAGCTCTCGGGGAGGGGGGAACACTGAAGCTTTCTTT,CASSSRGGGNTEAFF
NA,TRBJ2-1,TRBV6-1,NA,TGTGCTAGCAGATCCTACAATGAGCAGTTCTTC,CASRSYNEQFF
many,TRBJ2-3,TRBV10-1,TRBD1,TGCGCCAGCGGGACAGACCATACGCAGTATTTT,CASGTDHTQYF
NA,TRBJ2-7,TRBV5-1,NA,TGCGCCAGCAGATACTATACAGGGTGCAACGAGCAGTACTTC,CASRYYTGCNEQYF
NA,TRBJ1-5,TRBV6-1,NA,TGTGCCAGCGGGGGGAGCGATCAGCCCCAGCATTTT,CASGGSDQPQHF
many,TRBJ2-1,TRBV30,TRBD2,TGTGCCTGGGACAGAAGCCGACTAGCGGGAGGCCACAATGAGCAGTTCTTC,CAWDRSRLAGGHNEQFF
many,TRBJ2-1,TRBV5-5,TRBD2,TGTGCCAGCAGCTCATCAGGACTAGCGGGGGGGGCCTACAATGAGCAGTTCTTC,CASSSSGLAGGAYNEQFF
many,TRBJ1-1,TRBV20-1,NA,TGCAGTGCTCGAGCTACTGGTGAAGCTTTCTTT,CSARATGEAFF
few,TRBJ2-6,TRBV12-5,NA,TGTGCTAGTGGTTTGGTTATCTCGAGGAATGGGGCCAACGTCCTGACTTTC,CASGLVISRNGANVLTF
few,TRBJ2-7,TRBV12-3/TRBV12-4,TRBD1,TGTGCCAGCAGTCCGGACAGGGGAAGGGGCGAGCAGTACTTC,CASSPDRGRGEQYF
many,TRBJ1-3,TRBV7-2,NA,TGTGCCAGCAGCTTAGTAGGCGCTGGAAACACCATATATTTT,CASSLVGAGNTIYF